This TCR beta chain derives from a study of blood T cell repertoires in COVID-19. Germline V gene sequence: CDR1 SGHNT, CDR2 YYREEE (reference sequence). Germline trimming cut 4 bases from V and 1 base from J; bases unmatched to any gene: 11. The CDR3 length is 17 residues. Profiling relied on immunoSEQ multiplex PCR, and the TCRdb table lists in-frame clones only, not all of them. Among about 270,000 clones listed, about 86% were seen once. This chain links TRBV5-4 with TRBJ2-7, with 10 positions matching TRBD1. The receptor was derived from a woman aged 55-75 years with active or convalescent COVID-19. The sample was peripheral blood. The chain's CDR3 is CASSNRDRGAVSYEQYF. The CDR3 coding sequence is TGTGCCAGCAGCAACCGGGACAGGGGTGCGGTATCCTACGAGCAGTACTTC.